The T cell receptor beta chain under discussion was sequenced for a study of blood T cell repertoires in COVID-19. About the research overall: Acute-phase and convalescent COVID-19 samples originated in the United States, Italy and Spain. PBMCs, B-cell-depleted T cells, or T cells provided the cDNA or gDNA that made up the material.

In the authors' workflow: Amplification with reference gene primers provided the estimates of nucleated cell counts. The table came from immunoSEQ multiplex PCR; TCRdb's copy has only in-frame clones and leaves some out. V, J and clone size reflect that table, while D and trimming were determined from the DNA. The sample lists over 100,000 clones, more than 85% occurring once. The CDR3 spans 13 residues. Germline V CDR1 and CDR2: SGHNT, YYREEE (reference sequence). Sequencing was performed on peripheral blood. The rearrangement joins TRBV5-4 to TRBJ2-5, with TRBD1 as a possible D gene (5 bases). This clonotype was sampled from a man younger than 30 with acute or convalescent COVID-19. The CDR3 DNA reads TGTGCTTGTCAGGGCCACCCACAAGAGACCCAGTACTTC. Translation gives CACQGHPQETQYF.